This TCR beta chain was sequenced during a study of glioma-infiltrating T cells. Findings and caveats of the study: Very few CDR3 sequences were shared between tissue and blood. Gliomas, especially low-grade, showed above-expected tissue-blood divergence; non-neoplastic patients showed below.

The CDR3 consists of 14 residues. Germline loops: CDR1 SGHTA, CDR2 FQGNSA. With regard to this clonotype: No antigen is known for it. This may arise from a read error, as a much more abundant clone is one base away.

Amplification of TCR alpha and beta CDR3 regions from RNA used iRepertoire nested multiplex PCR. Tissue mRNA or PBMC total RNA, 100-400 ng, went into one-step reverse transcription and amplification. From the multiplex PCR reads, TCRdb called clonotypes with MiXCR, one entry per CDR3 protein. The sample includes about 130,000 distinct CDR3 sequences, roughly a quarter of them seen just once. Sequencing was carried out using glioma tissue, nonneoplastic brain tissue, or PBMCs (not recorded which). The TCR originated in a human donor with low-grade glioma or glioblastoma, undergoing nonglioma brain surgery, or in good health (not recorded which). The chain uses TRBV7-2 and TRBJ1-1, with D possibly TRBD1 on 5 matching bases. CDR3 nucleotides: TGTGCCAGCAGATATAGTAGACAGAGCACTGAAACTTTCTTT. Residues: CASRYSRQSTETFF.